Below are 9 T cell receptor beta chains sequenced from a single sample in a study of monozygotic twins with inflammatory bowel disease. No DNA is given; TCRdb re-called the 5' RACE reads and lists each CDR3 protein once. Recorded for this sample: more than 300,000 distinct CDR3 sequences. The sample taken for sequencing was blood. These receptors were obtained from a human donor with ulcerative colitis or Crohn's disease, or a healthy co-twin of an affected twin (not recorded which).

The rearrangement links TRBV12-3 or TRBV12-4 to TRBJ2-3; TCRdb proposes TRBD1, but this gene call is untestable without DNA. This CDR3 comprises 16 residues. The CDR3 region is CASSYTPGQGTDTQYF.

The chain recombines TRBV12-3 or TRBV12-4 with TRBJ2-7; absent DNA, TCRdb's TRBD1 call cannot be checked. CDR3 length equals 14 residues. The CDR3 reads CASSFGTGGLAQYF.

The chain joins TRBV28 to TRBJ1-6. This CDR3 spans 16 amino acids. From germline, CDR1 is MDHEN and CDR2 SYDVKM. Here the CDR3 reads CASSFRSFSWNSPLHF.

The rearrangement links TRBV28 to TRBJ2-2. The CDR3 spans 14 residues. The germline V gene encodes CDR1 MDHEN and CDR2 SYDVKM. The CDR3 protein is CALSEDMNTGELFF.

The chain employs TRBV5-1 and TRBJ1-2. Germline CDR1 and CDR2: SGHRS and YFSETQ. The CDR3 runs to 13 residues. The CDR3 here is CASSLDGGDGYTF.

This chain connects TRBV2 to TRBJ1-2; absent DNA, TCRdb's TRBD1 call cannot be checked. CDR3 length: 11 amino acids. Germline V gives CDR1 SNHLY, CDR2 FYNNEI. CDR3: CASTGASGYTF.

The chain is built from TRBV11-2 and TRBJ2-5; TCRdb names TRBD1, which stays unverified in the absence of DNA. Germline assignment: CDR1 SGHAT and CDR2 FQNNGV. The CDR3 contains 17 residues. The CDR3 is CASSWGAGQAYQETQYF. Based on the CDR3 plus reference TRBV11-2 and TRBJ2-5, the full variable domain is EAGVAQSPRYKIIEKRQSVAFWCNPISGHATLYWYQQILGQGPKLLIQFQNNGVVDDSQLPKDRFSAERLKGVDSTLKIQPAKLEDSAVYLCASSWGAGQAYQETQYFGPGTRLLVL.

CDR3 sequence reads: CASSRQGASSGNTIYF. This chain joins TRBV7-9 and TRBJ1-3; as DNA is missing, the TRBD1 call by TCRdb cannot be tested. This CDR3 contains 16 residues. CDR1 SEHNR and CDR2 FQNEAQ come from the germline V gene (reference sequence).

The chain links TRBV6-5 to TRBJ2-7; the D call from TCRdb, TRBD1, cannot be confirmed without DNA. Germline-derived CDR1 and CDR2 are MNHEY and SVGAGI. This CDR3 region has 14 residues. The CDR3 loop is CASSFTPGSYEQYF.